The table lists the clone carrying this T cell receptor (beta chain) with many counts. What it binds is unknown. Time point reported: newly diagnosed GD, antithyroid drugs for less than 3 months. The TCR library was made from RNA that had been extracted from PBMCs in TRIzol. Researchers made TCR beta libraries by using iRepertoire HTBI primers and running Arm-PCR on CDR3 regions. TCRdb fed the multiplex PCR reads into MiXCR, producing one record per CDR3 protein. This sample has approximately 400,000 distinct CDR3 sequences; 15% occur once, and the top ten carry approximately 7.8%. The data originate from a study of regulatory T cells in long-lasting Graves disease. Study-wide results and limits: Possibly, accuracy suffered from the small sample size.

This sample also appeared in a second study, on T cells in Graves' hyperthyroidism and ophthalmopathy. According to that study: RT-PCR in the first round (using the HTBI primer set) targeted the TCR CDR3.

This TCR came from a woman aged 40 to 49 with Graves disease. The sequencing here drew on peripheral blood mononuclear cells (PBMCs), taken at new diagnosis, from a patient treated with antithyroid drugs.

CDR3 nucleotide sequence: TGCGCCAGCAGACTTACGGATAACTATGGCTACACCTTC. The encoded protein is CASRLTDNYGYTF. The chain uses TRBV5-1 and TRBJ1-2; the D is unclear. Deletions cut 5 bases from V and 1 base from J, with 9 bases between. Germline V lookup: CDR1 SGHRS, CDR2 YFSETQ. The CDR3 contains 13 residues.